Below, one T cell receptor (beta chain) is given with its context. The data are from a study of blood T cell repertoires in COVID-19. On the study more broadly: PBMCs, B-cell-depleted T cells, or T cells provided the cDNA or gDNA that made up the material.

V shed 4 bases and J 3 bases; nucleotides not matched to a gene: 5. The V gene's germline CDR1 is SGHKS and CDR2 YYEKEE (reference sequence). The length of the CDR3 is 15 residues. In the original analysis: The assay estimated nucleated cells by amplifying reference gene primers. Data came from immunoSEQ multiplex PCR; TCRdb stores just in-frame clones and leaves some out. The V and J calls and clone size were taken over from that table, and D and trimming were inferred from the DNA. Found here are 160,000 or so clones, around 87% of them singletons; the top ten hold 15%. Sequenced input: peripheral blood. This sequence joins TRBV5-5 and TRBJ2-1; TRBD1 matches 9 bases. This receptor was obtained from a woman aged 40 to 50 with acute or convalescent COVID-19. The CDR3 bases are TGTGCCAGCAGCGGTGGGACAGGGATCTACAATGAGCAGTTCTTC. This encodes CASSGGTGIYNEQFF.